This is a list of T cell receptor beta chains from one sample in a study of T cell repertoires in cytomegalovirus infection. No antigen has been identified for these receptors. One entry per CDR3 protein, called by TCRdb with MiXCR from the reads. This table has 900,000 to 950,000 distinct CDR3 sequences, roughly 31% appearing once. The material sequenced was cultured CD8+ T cells from PBMCs, taken from culture after CMV antigen stimulation. Every receptor here comes from a human donor in good health (CMV status not recorded). Some clones in this sample may be carry-over from other donors' samples. The CDR3 runs from the conserved cysteine through the conserved F or W. Fields, in order: V gene, CDR3 length, J gene, clone size, D gene, CDR3 DNA, CDR3 protein. D genes are given only for firm matches. The listing skips clone size in some rows; elsewhere it reads once, few, many or a size class.

v_call: TRBV5-1
cdr3_length: 15
j_call: TRBJ1-1
clone_size: few
d_call: TRBD1
cdr3_nt: TGCGCCAGCAGCCCTTCAGGGGGCTTGTACACTGAAGCTTTCTTT
cdr3_aa: CASSPSGGLYTEAFF

v_call: TRBV6-6
cdr3_length: 18
j_call: TRBJ1-2
clone_size: .
d_call: TRBD1
cdr3_nt: TGTGCCAGCAGTCTGCACCCGGGACAGGGGACCTATAACTATGGCTACACCTTC
cdr3_aa: CASSLHPGQGTYNYGYTF

v_call: TRBV7-9
cdr3_length: 12
j_call: TRBJ1-2
clone_size: few
d_call: .
cdr3_nt: TGTGCCAGCAGCGATCGGACGGATGGCTACACCTTC
cdr3_aa: CASSDRTDGYTF

v_call: TRBV4-1
cdr3_length: 16
j_call: TRBJ2-1
clone_size: few
d_call: .
cdr3_nt: TGCGCCAGCAGCCAACCCGATTTAGGAGATGAAATTGAGCAGTTCTTC
cdr3_aa: CASSQPDLGDEIEQFF

v_call: TRBV6-5
cdr3_length: 16
j_call: TRBJ2-2
clone_size: .
d_call: .
cdr3_nt: TGTGCCAGCACTACCGGGATGTACGGGGACACCGGGGAGCTGTTTTTT
cdr3_aa: CASTTGMYGDTGELFF

v_call: TRBV10-3
cdr3_length: 13
j_call: TRBJ2-1
clone_size: few
d_call: .
cdr3_nt: TGTGCCACCAGGACAGCGGAGGACAATGAGCAGTTCTTC
cdr3_aa: CATRTAEDNEQFF

v_call: TRBV6-5
cdr3_length: 17
j_call: TRBJ2-5
clone_size: .
d_call: .
cdr3_nt: TGTGCCAGCAGTTACTCGAGGGGGGTGGCAGTTGGAGAGACCCAGTACTTC
cdr3_aa: CASSYSRGVAVGETQYF

v_call: TRBV11-3
cdr3_length: 16
j_call: TRBJ2-1
clone_size: .
d_call: .
cdr3_nt: TGTGCCAGCAGCCTACGTGAGGGTAGCACCTACAATGAGCAGTTCTTC
cdr3_aa: CASSLREGSTYNEQFF

v_call: TRBV6-5
cdr3_length: 16
j_call: TRBJ1-3
clone_size: few
d_call: .
cdr3_nt: TGTGCCAGCAGTTACTATGCAGGGACTGCTGGAAACACCATATATTTT
cdr3_aa: CASSYYAGTAGNTIYF

v_call: TRBV11-2
cdr3_length: 14
j_call: TRBJ2-3
clone_size: few
d_call: TRBD2
cdr3_nt: TGTGCCAGCAGCATCGGGGGGGGTACAGATACGCAGTATTTT
cdr3_aa: CASSIGGGTDTQYF

v_call: TRBV28
cdr3_length: 16
j_call: TRBJ2-5
clone_size: few
d_call: .
cdr3_nt: TGTGCCACCTACAGGGTTGGCTTCCGACTGCAAGAGACCCAGTACTTC
cdr3_aa: CATYRVGFRLQETQYF

v_call: TRBV27
cdr3_length: 14
j_call: TRBJ2-2
clone_size: many
d_call: TRBD2
cdr3_nt: TGTGCCAGCAGCTTAGCGGGGGGCACCGGGGAGCTGTTTTTT
cdr3_aa: CASSLAGGTGELFF

v_call: TRBV9
cdr3_length: 14
j_call: TRBJ1-1
clone_size: .
d_call: .
cdr3_nt: TGTGCCAGCAGCGTAGGTGAGCAGAACACTGAAGCTTTCTTT
cdr3_aa: CASSVGEQNTEAFF

v_call: TRBV5-4
cdr3_length: 13
j_call: TRBJ1-1
clone_size: .
d_call: .
cdr3_nt: TGTGCCACTTGGGCTGGGTATAGAGCTGAAGCTTTCTTT
cdr3_aa: CATWAGYRAEAFF

v_call: TRBV7-3
cdr3_length: 14
j_call: TRBJ1-4
clone_size: .
d_call: .
cdr3_nt: TGTGCCAGCAGCTTTGGGCCGGGTAATGAAAAACTGTTTTTT
cdr3_aa: CASSFGPGNEKLFF

v_call: TRBV7-6
cdr3_length: 15
j_call: TRBJ2-2
clone_size: .
d_call: .
cdr3_nt: TGTGCCAGCAGCTTAGAAGCAGGGGTAACCGGGGAGCTGTTTTTT
cdr3_aa: CASSLEAGVTGELFF

v_call: TRBV28
cdr3_length: 14
j_call: TRBJ1-5
clone_size: few
d_call: .
cdr3_nt: TGTGCCAGCAGGACCCGGGACGGCAATCAGCCCCAGCATTTT
cdr3_aa: CASRTRDGNQPQHF

v_call: TRBV20-1
cdr3_length: 16
j_call: TRBJ2-2
clone_size: .
d_call: TRBD2
cdr3_nt: TGCAGTGCTAGGGCTAGCGGAGGGAGGAACACCGGGGAGCTGTTTTTT
cdr3_aa: CSARASGGRNTGELFF

v_call: TRBV7-9
cdr3_length: 15
j_call: TRBJ2-1
clone_size: .
d_call: TRBD1
cdr3_nt: TGTGCCAGCAGCTCAGGGACAGGGGTAACCGATGAGCAGTTCTTC
cdr3_aa: CASSSGTGVTDEQFF

v_call: TRBV6-2/TRBV6-3
cdr3_length: 17
j_call: TRBJ2-1
clone_size: .
d_call: TRBD1
cdr3_nt: TGTGCCAACAGTTACTCGATTAAGGGGGCAGCTTACAATGAGCAGTTCTTC
cdr3_aa: CANSYSIKGAAYNEQFF

v_call: TRBV5-3
cdr3_length: 15
j_call: TRBJ2-1
clone_size: .
d_call: .
cdr3_nt: TGTGCCAGCAGCCATCGAGGGGGTACGGAAAATGAGCAGTTCTTC
cdr3_aa: CASSHRGGTENEQFF

v_call: TRBV27
cdr3_length: 13
j_call: TRBJ1-6
clone_size: .
d_call: .
cdr3_nt: TGTGCCAGCAATCATGGGTATAATTCACCCCTCCACTTT
cdr3_aa: CASNHGYNSPLHF

v_call: TRBV7-9
cdr3_length: 16
j_call: TRBJ1-6
clone_size: .
d_call: .
cdr3_nt: TGTGCCAGCAGCCCTGTCGGAGGGGGGTATAATTCACCCCTCCACTTT
cdr3_aa: CASSPVGGGYNSPLHF

v_call: TRBV6-1
cdr3_length: 15
j_call: TRBJ2-2
clone_size: few
d_call: TRBD1
cdr3_nt: TGTGCCAGCAGGGGGAGACAGGGTGTAGCCGGGGAGCTGTTTTTT
cdr3_aa: CASRGRQGVAGELFF

v_call: TRBV6-2/TRBV6-3
cdr3_length: 15
j_call: TRBJ2-3
clone_size: few
d_call: .
cdr3_nt: TGTGCCAGCAGTTATTGGGGAACTAGCACAGATACGCAGTATTTT
cdr3_aa: CASSYWGTSTDTQYF

v_call: TRBV27
cdr3_length: 14
j_call: TRBJ1-1
clone_size: few
d_call: .
cdr3_nt: TGTGCCAGCAGTTTATGGTCAGGGAACACTGAAGCTTTCTTT
cdr3_aa: CASSLWSGNTEAFF